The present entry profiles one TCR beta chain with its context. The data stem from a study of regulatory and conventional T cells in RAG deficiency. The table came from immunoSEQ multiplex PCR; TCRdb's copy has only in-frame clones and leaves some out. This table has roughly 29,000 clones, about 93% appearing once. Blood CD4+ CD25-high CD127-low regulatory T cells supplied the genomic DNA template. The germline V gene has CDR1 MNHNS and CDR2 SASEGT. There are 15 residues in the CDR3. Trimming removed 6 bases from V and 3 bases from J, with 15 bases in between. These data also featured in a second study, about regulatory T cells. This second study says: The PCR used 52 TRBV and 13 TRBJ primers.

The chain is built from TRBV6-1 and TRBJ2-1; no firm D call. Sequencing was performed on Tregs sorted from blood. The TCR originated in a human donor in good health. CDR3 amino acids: CASSAWGSNYNEQFF. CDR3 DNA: TGTGCCAGCAGCGCCTGGGGTAGTAACTACAATGAGCAGTTCTTC.